The 21 T cell receptor beta chains presented below share a single source sample, sequenced in a study of T cell repertoires in cytomegalovirus infection. For these TCRs, the target antigens are not known. TCRdb re-called the reads through MiXCR, storing one row per CDR3 protein. Of 450,000 to 550,000 distinct CDR3 sequences in the sample, more than 40% were seen once. The sequencing here drew on cultured PBMCs, taken from culture after CMV antigen stimulation. These receptors were obtained from a human donor in good health (CMV status not recorded). Some clones in this sample may be carry-over from other donors' samples.

This clonotype was counted only a few times. The gene calls are TRBV7-2 and TRBJ1-1; D ambiguous. This CDR3 is 18 amino acids long. Trimming removed 2 bases from V and 0 bases from J, with 19 bases in between. Germline V gene sequence: CDR1 SGHTA, CDR2 FQGNSA. This CDR3 is CASSLFSSSYYMNTEAFF. CDR3 in DNA: TGTGCCAGCAGCTTATTTTCCAGTTCGTACTACATGAACACTGAAGCTTTCTTT.

The gene calls are TRBV11-2 and TRBJ2-3, with 10 bases that match TRBD2. The CDR3 consists of 15 residues. The V segment lost 4 bases and the J segment 2 bases; nucleotides outside the gene matches: 3. Germline V gene data show CDR1 as SGHAT and CDR2 as FQNNGV. The CDR3 DNA sequence: TGTGCCAGCAGCTCCACTAGCGGGGACACAGATACGCAGTATTTT. It specifies CASSSTSGDTDTQYF.

The chain employs TRBV27 and TRBJ1-6, with TRBD1 matching over 9 bases. The CDR3 totals 14 residues. CDR1 is MNHEY and CDR2 is SMNVEV in the germline V gene (reference sequence). V dropped 6 bases and J dropped 10; count of bases not matched to a gene: 7. This CDR3 is CASSDDRGGSPLHF. The DNA of the CDR3 is TGTGCCAGCAGCGACGACAGGGGGGGATCACCCCTCCACTTT.

In its sample, this clonotype was seen a few times. This rearrangement joins TRBV19 to TRBJ1-5; weak D call: TRBD1 (6 bases). The CDR3 has 13 amino acids. The germline gives CDR1 LNHDA, CDR2 SQIVND (reference sequence). Trimming took 5 bases from V and 5 from J, leaving 10 bases between them. CDR3 nucleotide sequence: TGTGCCAGTAGTCGGACAGTAGATCAGCCCCAGCATTTT. It specifies CASSRTVDQPQHF.

J is TRBJ2-5 and V is TRBV7-6, with 15 bases identical to TRBD2. The CDR3 consists of 16 residues. V lost 5 bases to trimming and J lost 2 bases; unmatched junction nucleotides: 3. Germline CDR1 reads SGHVS; CDR2 reads FNYEAQ. The CDR3 here is CASSAGLAGGQETQYF. DNA of the CDR3: TGTGCCAGCAGCGCGGGACTAGCGGGAGGTCAAGAGACCCAGTACTTC.

V usage is TRBV19 and J usage is TRBJ2-7; the match to TRBD1 covers 9 bases. This CDR3 is built from 16 residues. V shed 5 bases and J 6 bases; nucleotides not matched to a gene: 14. Germline V gene sequence: CDR1 LNHDA, CDR2 SQIVND (reference sequence). CDR3 residues: CASSYRPGTGTSEQYF. The CDR3 bases are TGTGCCAGTAGTTATCGCCCCGGGACAGGGACCAGCGAGCAGTACTTC.

This clonotype was counted only a few times. The chain employs TRBV5-5 and TRBJ2-1; D ambiguous. The CDR3 is made up of 15 amino acids. Germline V gene lookup returns CDR1 SGHKS and CDR2 YYEKEE (reference sequence). With 0 bases removed from V and 9 bases from J, the gap between germline ends came to 16 bases. CDR3: CASSLARAQDGEQFF. Here the CDR3 DNA reads TGTGCCAGCAGCTTGGCACGGGCCCAGGACGGTGAGCAGTTCTTC.

This chain joins TRBV10-3 and TRBJ1-6; possible D gene TRBD1, 5 bases. The germline V gene has CDR1 ENHRY and CDR2 SYGVKD. Trimming stripped 0 bases from V and 10 bases from J, with 13 bases between. CDR3 length equals 15 residues. In DNA, the CDR3 is TGTGCCATCAGTGAGTCAGGGACCCCGAACTCACCCCTCCACTTT. Amino acid sequence: CAISESGTPNSPLHF.

The chain employs TRBV6-2 or TRBV6-3 and TRBJ2-1; 9 nucleotides agree with TRBD2. The CDR3 runs to 15 residues. The V and J ends lost 6 bases and 0 bases, in that order; junction bases with no gene match: 3. The germline V gene encodes CDR1 MNHEY and CDR2 SVGEGT. The CDR3 loop is CASSRLAVSYNEQFF. Written as DNA, the CDR3 is TGTGCCAGCAGCCGACTAGCGGTCTCCTACAATGAGCAGTTCTTC.

This clonotype came up many times. The rearrangement uses TRBV7-8 and TRBJ2-7; D not resolved. The CDR3 has 13 amino acids. The V gene's germline CDR1 is SGHVS and CDR2 FQNEAQ. V lost 4 bases, J lost 2 bases, and 9 bases lay in between. The CDR3, as DNA: TGTGCCAGCAGCTACCTAGTGACCTACGAGCAGTACTTC. Translation gives CASSYLVTYEQYF.

This clonotype was seen more than once but under ten times. V usage is TRBV12-5 and J usage is TRBJ1-5; no clear D gene. The CDR3 length is 13 residues. Between the trimmed V and J ends, which lost 4 bases and 0 bases, there was a span of 4 bases. The germline CDR1 and CDR2 sequences are LGHNT and FRNRAP. DNA of the CDR3: TGTGCTAGTGGTTCCTATAGCAATCAGCCCCAGCATTTT. Amino acid sequence: CASGSYSNQPQHF. The complete variable domain, with remaining parts taken from reference TRBV12-5 and TRBJ1-5, reads DARVTQTPRHKVTEMGQEVTMRCQPILGHNTVFWYRQTMMQGLELLAYFRNRAPLDDSGMPKDRFSAEMPDATLATLKIQPSEPRDSAVYFCASGSYSNQPQHFGDGTRLSIL.

The chain uses TRBV5-6 and TRBJ1-1; 9 bases match TRBD1. This CDR3 has 14 amino acids. The junction had 9 bases not matched to a gene; V was cut back by 4 bases and J by 8 bases. The germline V gene has CDR1 SGHDT and CDR2 YYEEEE. CDR3 residues: CASSQNRGQGEAFF. CDR3 nucleotides: TGTGCCAGCAGCCAGAACAGGGGGCAGGGGGAAGCTTTCTTT. Variable domain in full (rest from reference TRBV5-6 and TRBJ1-1): DAGVTQSPTHLIKTRGQQVTLRCSPKSGHDTVSWYQQALGQGPQFIFQYYEEEERQRGNFPDRFSGHQFPNYSSELNVNALLLGDSALYLCASSQNRGQGEAFFGQGTRLTVV.

This chain joins TRBV15 and TRBJ1-6; D is undetermined. This CDR3 spans 13 amino acids. From germline, CDR1 is LNHNV and CDR2 YYDKDF (reference sequence). V shed 0 bases and J shed 7 bases, with 4 bases lying between them. The CDR3 region is CATSREWNSPLHF. Written as DNA, the CDR3 is TGTGCCACCAGCAGAGAATGGAATTCACCCCTCCACTTT.

Only a few counts were recorded for this clonotype. The CDR3 region has the DNA TGTGCCAGCAGTCGATTCGGGATAGGGGTAAATGAGCAGTTCTTC. Translating it yields CASSRFGIGVNEQFF. V usage is TRBV7-4 and J usage is TRBJ2-1, with D perhaps matching TRBD1 or TRBD2 (5 bases each). Germline CDR1 is SGHVT and CDR2 is SQSDAQ. Trimming took off 6 bases at V and 7 bases at J, with 19 bases between the two ends. This CDR3 is built from 15 residues.

This clonotype has more than one count but fewer than ten. The chain recombines TRBV25-1 with TRBJ2-1; no reliable D call. CDR3 length: 15 amino acids. Per the germline V gene, CDR1 is MGHDK and CDR2 is SYGVNS. Trimming removed 3 bases from V and 0 bases from J, with 9 bases in between. CDR3 amino acids: CASSDWRNSYNEQFF. The CDR3 nucleotides read TGTGCCAGCAGTGATTGGCGGAACTCCTACAATGAGCAGTTCTTC.

As regards this clonotype: One junction end does not reproduce the germline sequence, and a read error may be involved. V is TRBV7-2 and J is TRBJ2-2; the D call may be TRBD1 or TRBD2 (5 bases each). CDR3 length equals 15 residues. Per the germline V gene, CDR1 is SGHTA and CDR2 is FQGNSA. The CDR3 DNA reads as TGTGCCGGCAGCCCTACGGCTAGCAGGGCCGGGGAGCTGTTTTTT. Protein sequence: CAGSPTASRAGELFF.

The CDR3 sequence is CASSRNPGSPGNTIYF. The DNA for the CDR3 is TGCGCCAGCAGCCGAAATCCGGGATCACCTGGAAACACCATATATTTT. The chain combines TRBV5-1 with TRBJ1-3, with D unresolved. The CDR3 is made up of 16 amino acids. V lost 4 bases and J 2 bases, leaving 16 bases between the germline ends. CDR1 is SGHRS and CDR2 is YFSETQ in the germline V gene.

This clonotype showed up just a few times. The rearrangement uses TRBV11-3 and TRBJ2-7, with TRBD2 matching 9 bases. J lost 4 bases, V lost 2 bases, and 6 bases had no gene match. The CDR3 consists of 15 residues. Germline V gives CDR1 SGHNT, CDR2 YENEEA. The CDR3 nucleotides are TGTGCCAGCAGCTTACCACGACTAGCGGTATACGAGCAGTACTTC. It specifies CASSLPRLAVYEQYF.

This clonotype was detected once. The V and J genes are TRBV15 and TRBJ2-1, with D maybe TRBD1 (6 bases). Between the trimmed V and J ends, which lost 0 bases and 10 bases, there was a span of 19 bases. The CDR3 totals 16 residues. CDR1 LNHNV and CDR2 YYDKDF come from the germline V gene (reference sequence). As DNA, the CDR3 is TGTGCCACCAGCAGAGATTGGCCAGGGGTGGTAGGCGAGCAGTTCTTC. Encoded protein: CATSRDWPGVVGEQFF.

The chain carries TRBV27 and TRBJ2-7, with 8 bases that match TRBD2. V lost 6 bases, J lost 0 bases, and 7 bases stayed unmatched. Per the germline V gene, CDR1 is MNHEY and CDR2 is SMNVEV (reference sequence). This CDR3 spans 15 amino acids. For the CDR3, the DNA is TGTGCCAGCAGCATTGCTAGCGGGCGCTCCTACGAGCAGTACTTC. This gives the protein CASSIASGRSYEQYF.

This clonotype was counted a few times. V is TRBV7-6 and J is TRBJ2-6; TRBD1 matches 9 bases. Per the germline V gene, CDR1 is SGHVS and CDR2 is FNYEAQ. J lost 4 bases, V lost 2 bases, and 6 bases had no gene match. The CDR3 spans 17 residues. The DNA for the CDR3 is TGTGCCAGCAGCTTAAAAGGGACAGGGTCGGGGGCCAACGTCCTGACTTTC. It encodes CASSLKGTGSGANVLTF.